These 27 T cell receptor beta chains share one sample of origin, sequenced in a study of blood T cells in healthy people across ages. Next came a second PCR, run for roughly 6 to 11 cycles, which used a sample-barcoded 5' primer along with a J-beta primer mix. TCRdb re-called the 5' RACE reads through MiXCR, storing one row per CDR3 protein. The sample includes about 510,000 distinct CDR3 sequences, over 25% of them seen just once. This sample also appeared in a second study, on T cells of mothers and their children.

Source material: blood. Every receptor here comes from a boy aged 2 to 10 in good health.

This clonotype turned up a few times. The chain links TRBV2 to TRBJ2-5, with 12 bases identical to TRBD2. V lost 5 bases, J lost 0 bases, and 13 bases stayed unmatched. The CDR3 covers 19 residues. Germline V lookup: CDR1 SNHLY, CDR2 FYNNEI. The CDR3 DNA is TGTGCCAGCAGTCCTGGGACTAGCGGGCGCGGAGAGGACCAAGAGACCCAGTACTTC. Amino acid sequence: CASSPGTSGRGEDQETQYF.

This sequence joins TRBV7-8 and TRBJ2-7; possible D gene TRBD2, 6 bases. The CDR3 length is 14 residues. The V gene lost 5 bases and the J gene lost 10 bases, with 21 bases spanning the gap. CDR1 is SGHVS and CDR2 is FQNEAQ in the germline V gene. DNA for the CDR3: TGTGCCAGCAGCCGAGGGCGGGGCCTAGGTAAACAGTACTTC. Its protein product is CASSRGRGLGKQYF.

This clonotype was picked up a small number of times. A much more abundant neighbour one base away suggests this may be a read error. This rearrangement joins TRBV3-1 to TRBJ1-1; 8 bases are shared with TRBD1. This CDR3 is built from 12 residues. CDR1 and CDR2 from the germline V gene are LGHDT and YNNKEL (reference sequence). J was trimmed by 11 bases and V by 1 base; bases with no gene match: 3. CDR3 bases: TGTGCCAGCAGCCAAGGGGACAGGCGTGCTTTCTTT. Translated: CASSQGDRRAFF.

Only a few counts were recorded for this clonotype. The chain couples TRBV20-1 to TRBJ2-3; D remains unclear. Germline V lookup: CDR1 DFQATT, CDR2 SNEGSKA (reference sequence). The CDR3 is 17 amino acids. With 3 bases removed from V and 0 bases from J, the gap between germline ends came to 19 bases. CDR3 loop: CSARGFGTESSTDTQYF. CDR3 nucleotides: TGCAGTGCTAGGGGATTCGGTACGGAATCTAGCACAGATACGCAGTATTTT.

This clonotype has a handful of counts. This chain connects TRBV6-1 to TRBJ2-3, with TRBD1 identical over 7 bases. J lost 0 bases, V lost 6 bases, and 6 bases had no gene match. Germline values: CDR1 MNHNS, CDR2 SASEGT. The CDR3 runs 15 residues. The CDR3 reads CASRTGQESTDTQYF. CDR3 DNA sequence: TGTGCCAGCAGGACCGGACAGGAAAGCACAGATACGCAGTATTTT.

This clonotype appeared a single time. A junction boundary mismatches the germline segment, possibly from a read error. J is TRBJ1-1 and V is TRBV10-3, with TRBD1 matching over 10 bases. From germline, CDR1 is ENHRY and CDR2 SYGVKD. The CDR3 has 15 amino acids. The CDR3 nucleotides are TGTGCCATCAGTGGGGAGGACAGGGGGAACACTGAAGCTTCCTTT. Residues: CAISGEDRGNTEASF.

This clonotype was counted only a few times. The chain combines TRBV9 with TRBJ1-1, with a tentative D call TRBD1 (5 bases). CDR3 length: 14 amino acids. Germline values: CDR1 SGDLS, CDR2 YYNGEE. The V gene lost 3 bases and the J gene lost 1 base, with 10 bases spanning the gap. DNA for the CDR3: TGTGCCAGCAGCGAGCTGGGGGAGAACACTGAAGCTTTCTTT. This encodes CASSELGENTEAFF.

This sequence joins TRBV7-2 and TRBJ2-2; D may be TRBD2 (6 bases). V was clipped by 5 bases and J by 9 bases, with 22 bases between them. Looked up from germline, CDR1 is SGHTA and CDR2 is FQGNSA. CDR3 size: 16 residues. This CDR3 reads CASSLGTWAGSRELFF. The CDR3 nucleotides are TGTGCCAGCAGCCTAGGGACCTGGGCGGGGTCCCGGGAGCTGTTTTTT.

CDR3 in DNA: TGCGCCAGCAGCCAGTGGACAGGACAAGAGACCCAGTACTTC. Its translation is CASSQWTGQETQYF. This chain links TRBV5-1 with TRBJ2-5, with 7 bases identical to TRBD1. The CDR3 consists of 14 residues. V lost 4 bases to trimming and J lost 2 bases; unmatched junction nucleotides: 5. CDR1 and CDR2 from the germline V gene are SGHRS and YFSETQ.

The chain recombines TRBV29-1 with TRBJ2-5; 8 bases are shared with TRBD1. CDR3 length: 14 amino acids. Germline V gives CDR1 SQVTM, CDR2 ANQGSEA. The ends lost 7 bases at V and 3 bases at J; junction bases unmatched: 10. CDR3 region: CSGTSQGVKETQYF. CDR3 DNA: TGCAGCGGGACTTCACAGGGGGTGAAAGAGACCCAGTACTTC. Filled out from reference TRBV29-1 and TRBJ2-5, the complete variable domain reads SAVISQKPSRDICQRGTSLTIQCQVDSQVTMMFWYRQQPGQSLTLIATANQGSEATYESGFVIDKFPISRPNLTFSTLTVSNMSPEDSSIYLCSGTSQGVKETQYFGPGTRLLVL.

The chain carries TRBV7-4 and TRBJ2-5; maybe TRBD1 (6 bases). This CDR3 contains 14 residues. CDR1 and CDR2 from the germline V gene are SGHVT and SQSDAQ. V dropped 1 base and J dropped 11 bases, with 17 bases sitting between them. The CDR3 nucleotides read TGTGCCAGCAGCTTAGAGGGGGTTTTCTACAAGCAGTACTTC. This translates into CASSLEGVFYKQYF.

This chain connects TRBV25-1 to TRBJ2-5; the D gene could be TRBD1 or TRBD2 (6 bases each). This CDR3 region has 15 residues. V lost 4 bases and J 2 bases, leaving 14 bases between the germline ends. From germline, CDR1 is MGHDK and CDR2 SYGVNS. CDR3 protein: CASSGRGVWQETQYF. The CDR3 DNA sequence: TGTGCCAGCAGTGGGAGGGGGGTGTGGCAAGAGACCCAGTACTTC.

This clonotype has more than one count but fewer than ten. The rearrangement uses TRBV7-2 and TRBJ2-2; D gene unclear. Germline V gene data show CDR1 as SGHTA and CDR2 as FQGNSA. This CDR3 is 13 amino acids long. V dropped 4 bases and J dropped 4 bases, with 7 bases sitting between them. This CDR3 reads CASSSDPTGELFF. The CDR3 nucleotides read TGTGCCAGCAGCTCAGACCCCACCGGGGAGCTGTTTTTT.

The chain couples TRBV6-2 or TRBV6-3 to TRBJ1-2; D might be TRBD1 (5 bases). Looked up from germline, CDR1 is MNHEY and CDR2 is SVGEGT. V shed 6 bases and J shed 4 bases, with 15 bases lying between them. The CDR3 contains 14 residues. This CDR3 is CASSLGTEIYGYTF. In DNA, the CDR3 is TGTGCCAGCAGCCTCGGGACTGAAATCTATGGCTACACCTTC.

The gene calls are TRBV4-1 and TRBJ2-4; 10 bases map to TRBD1. The trim removed 0 bases at V and 15 bases at J, leaving 17 bases unmatched. The CDR3 loop spans 17 amino acids. Per germline, CDR1 MGHRA and CDR2 YSYEKL. CDR3: CASSQDASGTGENSWYF. The DNA for the CDR3 is TGCGCCAGCAGCCAAGACGCCTCCGGGACAGGGGAAAATAGTTGGTACTTC.

Of note for this clonotype: A read error is possible here, since a much larger clone lies one base away. This sequence joins TRBV7-2 and TRBJ2-5; D is perhaps TRBD1 (5 bases). The germline gives CDR1 SGHTA, CDR2 FQGNSA. The CDR3 has 14 amino acids. CDR3 coding DNA: TGTGCCAGCAGCTTACGGTCAGGGTCAGAGACCCGGTACTTC. It yields the protein CASSLRSGSETRYF.

Points on this clonotype: A read error may produce the germline difference seen at one junction end. The CDR3 nucleotides are TGTACCATCAGTCCACGGGGACAGGCGGCAACTAATGAAAAACTGTTTTTT. Its protein product is CTISPRGQAATNEKLFF. This chain links TRBV10-3 with TRBJ1-4; TRBD1 aligns across 8 bases. This CDR3 has 17 residues. Germline-derived CDR1 and CDR2 are ENHRY and SYGVKD.

This chain joins TRBV6-6 and TRBJ1-2; the D is unclear. Germline V lookup: CDR1 MNHNY, CDR2 SVGAGI (reference sequence). The CDR3 is 12 amino acids. Trimming took 7 bases from V and 8 from J, leaving 14 bases between them. The CDR3 sequence is CASTVQAGGYTF. The CDR3 coding sequence is TGTGCCAGCACTGTGCAGGCTGGCGGCTACACCTTC.

V gene TRBV12-3 or TRBV12-4 combines with J gene TRBJ2-5; D perhaps matches TRBD2 (6 bases). The germline V and J ends were trimmed by 4 bases and 1 base, with 13 bases remaining between them. The length of the CDR3 is 15 residues. The CDR3 region has the DNA TGTGCCAGCAGTTCCCTCCTTAGCGGCCAAGAGACCCAGTACTTC. Translation: CASSSLLSGQETQYF.

The V and J genes are TRBV7-9 and TRBJ2-5, with 7 nucleotides matching TRBD1. With the DNA end fitting TRBJ2-7 better, the J assignment may be wrong. The length of the CDR3 is 13 residues. Germline CDR1 is SEHNR and CDR2 is FQNEAQ (reference sequence). This chain's CDR3 is CASTRTGIYEQYF. The CDR3 nucleotides read TGTGCCAGCACACGGACAGGTATCTACGAGCAGTACTTC.

The V call is TRBV20-1, the J call TRBJ2-7; 14 nucleotides match TRBD2. Germline loops: CDR1 DFQATT, CDR2 SNEGSKA (reference sequence). The CDR3 has 18 amino acids. Trimming at V came to 0 bases and at J to 6 bases, leaving 13 bases not matched to a gene. The CDR3 loop reads CSAREVPGLAGGKFEQYF. Written as DNA, the CDR3 is TGCAGTGCTAGAGAAGTCCCCGGACTAGCGGGAGGTAAATTCGAGCAGTACTTC.

The table lists this clonotype with a few counts. J is TRBJ1-6 and V is TRBV20-1, with 8 bases fitting TRBD1. V shed 3 bases and J 0 bases; nucleotides not matched to a gene: 13. Germline CDR1 is DFQATT and CDR2 is SNEGSKA (reference sequence). This CDR3 has 19 amino acids. CDR3 amino acids: CSASPRTGKHSSYNSPLHF. CDR3 bases: TGCAGTGCTAGTCCCCGGACAGGGAAACACAGCTCCTATAATTCACCCCTCCACTTT.

This sequence joins TRBV10-3 and TRBJ1-5; possible D gene TRBD1, 5 bases. Germline V gene sequence: CDR1 ENHRY, CDR2 SYGVKD. The germline V and J ends were trimmed by 3 bases and 2 bases, with 11 bases remaining between them. The CDR3 is made up of 15 amino acids. Here the CDR3 DNA reads TGTGCCATCAGTGATGGCAGGGAGGGCAATCAGCCCCAGCATTTT. Residues: CAISDGREGNQPQHF.

This chain joins TRBV5-1 and TRBJ2-5; no firm D call. The CDR3 contains 14 residues. CDR1 is SGHRS, CDR2 YFSETQ, per germline. The V gene lost 3 bases and the J gene lost 1 base, with 10 bases spanning the gap. The CDR3 sequence is CASSSRRIQETQYF. CDR3 in DNA: TGCGCCAGCAGCTCCAGACGGATCCAAGAGACCCAGTACTTC.

J is TRBJ2-5 and V is TRBV7-2; possible D gene TRBD1, 5 bases. The CDR3 length is 15 residues. The V and J ends lost 5 bases and 4 bases respectively, with 17 bases between them. CDR1 and CDR2 (germline): SGHTA, FQGNSA. CDR3 nucleotides: TGTGCCAGCAGCCAGGGCTCAAGGGCGGCAGAGACCCAGTACTTC. As protein: CASSQGSRAAETQYF. Full variable domain (rest looked up from reference TRBV7-2 and TRBJ2-5): GAGVSQSPSNKVTEKGKDVELRCDPISGHTALYWYRQSLGQGLEFLIYFQGNSAPDKSGLPSDRFSAERTGGSVSTLTIQRTQQEDSAVYLCASSQGSRAAETQYFGPGTRLLVL.

This clonotype was detected ten times or more. V and J are TRBV29-1 and TRBJ2-4; possibly TRBD1 for D (6 bases). The CDR3 has 13 amino acids. The germline V gene encodes CDR1 SQVTM and CDR2 ANQGSEA. V lost 6 bases and J lost 6, with 15 bases in between. In nucleotides, the CDR3 is TGCAGCGTAGACAGGTTGGAGAGAAACATTCAGTACTTC. Its protein product is CSVDRLERNIQYF.

This clonotype was counted between two and nine times. This chain joins TRBV15 and TRBJ1-1; 7 bases agree with TRBD1. With 6 bases clipped from V and 5 bases from J, the junction kept 6 bases outside the gene matches. CDR3 size: 13 residues. The germline V gene has CDR1 LNHNV and CDR2 YYDKDF (reference sequence). CDR3 loop: CATSPYRGTEAFF. The CDR3 DNA reads TGTGCCACCAGTCCGTACAGGGGTACTGAAGCTTTCTTT.